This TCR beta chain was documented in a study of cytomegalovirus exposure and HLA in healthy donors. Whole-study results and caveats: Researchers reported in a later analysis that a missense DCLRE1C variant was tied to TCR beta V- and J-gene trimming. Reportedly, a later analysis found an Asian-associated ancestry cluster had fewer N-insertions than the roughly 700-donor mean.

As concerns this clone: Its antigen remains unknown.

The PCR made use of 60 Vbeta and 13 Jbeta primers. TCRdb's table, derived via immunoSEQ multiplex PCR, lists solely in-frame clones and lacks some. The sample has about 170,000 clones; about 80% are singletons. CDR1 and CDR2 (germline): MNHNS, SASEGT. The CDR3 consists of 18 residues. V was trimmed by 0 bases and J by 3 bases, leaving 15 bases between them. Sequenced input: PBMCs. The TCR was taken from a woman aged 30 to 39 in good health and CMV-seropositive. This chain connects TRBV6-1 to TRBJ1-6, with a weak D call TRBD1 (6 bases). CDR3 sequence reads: CASSEALLRGHYNSPLHF. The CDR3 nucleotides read TGTGCCAGCAGTGAAGCGCTTCTCCGGGGACACTATAATTCACCCCTCCACTTT.